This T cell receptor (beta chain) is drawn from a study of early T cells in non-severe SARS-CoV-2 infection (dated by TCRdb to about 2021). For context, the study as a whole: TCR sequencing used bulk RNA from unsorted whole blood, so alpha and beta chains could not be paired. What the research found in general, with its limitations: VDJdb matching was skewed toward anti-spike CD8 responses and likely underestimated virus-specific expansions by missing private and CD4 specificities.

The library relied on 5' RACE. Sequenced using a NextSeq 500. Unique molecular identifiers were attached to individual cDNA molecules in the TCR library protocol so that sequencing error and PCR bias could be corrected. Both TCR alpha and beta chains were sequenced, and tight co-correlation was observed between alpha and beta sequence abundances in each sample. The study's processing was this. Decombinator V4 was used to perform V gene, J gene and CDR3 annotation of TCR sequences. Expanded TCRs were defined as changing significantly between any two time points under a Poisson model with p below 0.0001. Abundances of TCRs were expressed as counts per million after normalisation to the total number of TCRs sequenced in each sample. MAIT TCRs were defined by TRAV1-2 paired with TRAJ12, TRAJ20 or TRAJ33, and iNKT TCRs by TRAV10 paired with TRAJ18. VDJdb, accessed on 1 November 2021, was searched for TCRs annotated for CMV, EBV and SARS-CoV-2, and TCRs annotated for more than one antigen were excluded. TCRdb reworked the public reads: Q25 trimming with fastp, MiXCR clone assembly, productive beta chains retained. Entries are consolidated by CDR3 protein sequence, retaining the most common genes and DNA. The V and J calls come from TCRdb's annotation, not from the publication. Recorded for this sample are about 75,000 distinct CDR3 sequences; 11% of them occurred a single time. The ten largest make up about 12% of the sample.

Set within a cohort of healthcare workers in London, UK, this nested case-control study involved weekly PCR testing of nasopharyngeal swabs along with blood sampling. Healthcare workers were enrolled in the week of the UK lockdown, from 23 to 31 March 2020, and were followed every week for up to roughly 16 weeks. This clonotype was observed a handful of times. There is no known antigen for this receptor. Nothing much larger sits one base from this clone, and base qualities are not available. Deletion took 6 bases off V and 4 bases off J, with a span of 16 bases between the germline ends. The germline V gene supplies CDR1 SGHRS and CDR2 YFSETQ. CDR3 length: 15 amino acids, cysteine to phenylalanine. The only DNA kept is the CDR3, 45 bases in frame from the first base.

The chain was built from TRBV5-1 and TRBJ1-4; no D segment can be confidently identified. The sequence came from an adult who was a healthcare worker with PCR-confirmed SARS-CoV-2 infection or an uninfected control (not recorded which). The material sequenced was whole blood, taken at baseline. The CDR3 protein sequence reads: CASKATAGSNEKLFF. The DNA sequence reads TGCGCCAGCAAGGCTACCGCGGGTAGTAATGAAAAACTGTTTTTT.